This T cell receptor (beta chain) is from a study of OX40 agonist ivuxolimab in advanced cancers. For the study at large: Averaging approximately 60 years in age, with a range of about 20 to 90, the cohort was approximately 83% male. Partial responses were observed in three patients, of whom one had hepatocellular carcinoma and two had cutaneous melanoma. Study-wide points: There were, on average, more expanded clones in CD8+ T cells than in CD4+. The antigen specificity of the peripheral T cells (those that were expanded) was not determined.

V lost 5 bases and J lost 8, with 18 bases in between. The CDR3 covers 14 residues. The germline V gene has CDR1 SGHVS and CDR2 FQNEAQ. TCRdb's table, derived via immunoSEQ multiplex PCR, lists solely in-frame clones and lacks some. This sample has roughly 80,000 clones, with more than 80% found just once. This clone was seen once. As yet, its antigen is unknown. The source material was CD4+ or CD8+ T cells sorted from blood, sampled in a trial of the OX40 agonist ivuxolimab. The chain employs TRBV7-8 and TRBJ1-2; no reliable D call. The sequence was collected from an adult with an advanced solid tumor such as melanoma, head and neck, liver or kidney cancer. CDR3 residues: CASSPDGRQGGYTF. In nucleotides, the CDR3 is TGTGCCAGCAGCCCAGACGGCAGGCAAGGCGGCTACACCTTC.